This T cell receptor (beta chain) came from a study of T cells after yellow fever vaccination. Findings and limits, study-wide: Though it reached lower strength, the secondary response hit its peak faster, day 5 versus 15. Clonotypes appearing in both CD4 and CD8 compartments existed, and their share was small. Booster samples showed a return of most primary-vaccination clones (around 96% CD4, approximately 85% CD8).

On this clonotype itself: The antigen is undetermined.

The 5'RACE template-switching step produced TCR cDNA and added a universal primer site and UMIs. TCRdb re-called the 5' RACE reads through MiXCR, storing one row per CDR3 protein. The table includes about 300,000 distinct CDR3 sequences, 6.8% detected once. Trimming removed 5 bases at V and 7 bases at J, with 15 bases between. The CDR3 is made up of 13 amino acids. Germline V gives CDR1 SGHTA, CDR2 FQGNSA. The chain has TRBV7-2 and TRBJ2-7; a possible D gene is TRBD1 (6 bases). Here the sequenced sample was PBMCs, taken roughly 45 days after the first yellow fever vaccination. This clonotype was sampled from a man between 18 and 29 years old who received the YFV17D yellow fever vaccine. CDR3 amino acids: CASSNSGTIEQYF. The CDR3 DNA reads as TGTGCCAGCAGCAATTCCGGGACAATAGAGCAGTACTTC.